Below, 17 T cell receptor beta chains from the same sample are listed, as sequenced in a study of response to subunit inactivated influenza vaccine. TCRdb re-derived calls from the RT-PCR reads in MiXCR, one entry per CDR3 protein. The sample holds 500,000 to 600,000 distinct CDR3 sequences; about 11% are singletons and the top ten take 11%. These data were likewise used in another study, on T cells expressing NK-cell markers. As that study records: As the method of synthesis, 5'RACE template switching with UMIs yielded TCR beta cDNA.

The input for sequencing was PBMCs from blood, taken on the day of vaccination. Receptors originate from a man aged 45-65 years who received an inactivated influenza vaccine.

The chain links TRBV10-3 to TRBJ1-5; tentatively, D is TRBD1 (6 bases). Germline loops: CDR1 ENHRY, CDR2 SYGVKD. The CDR3 has 14 amino acids. Trimming cost V 3 bases and J 4 bases, with 10 bases left between them. CDR3 nucleotide sequence: TGTGCCATCAGTGAACAGGGCGAGAATCAGCCCCAGCATTTT. This gives the protein CAISEQGENQPQHF.

V usage is TRBV7-2 and J usage is TRBJ2-7, with 8 bases that match TRBD1. With 4 bases clipped from V and 5 bases from J, the junction kept 13 bases outside the gene matches. Germline loops: CDR1 SGHTA, CDR2 FQGNSA. The CDR3 extends over 16 amino acids. CDR3 nucleotides: TGTGCCAGCAGCTCCCTCCTTACAGGGGGTTCTGACGAGCAGTACTTC. Protein: CASSSLLTGGSDEQYF.

This chain uses TRBV29-1 with TRBJ2-1; the match to TRBD2 covers 12 bases. J lost 0 bases, V lost 6 bases, and 6 bases had no gene match. CDR1 and CDR2 (germline): SQVTM, ANQGSEA. CDR3 length equals 16 residues. CDR3 in amino acids: CSVTSGGLSSYNEQFF. The CDR3 DNA follows: TGCAGCGTGACTAGCGGGGGCCTAAGCTCCTACAATGAGCAGTTCTTC.

This clonotype was detected a few times. The chain is built from TRBV4-3 and TRBJ2-3, with 9 bases aligning to TRBD2. V trimming: 2 bases; J trimming: 2 bases; junction bases outside the gene matches: 11. The CDR3 totals 18 residues. Per the germline V gene, CDR1 is LGHNA and CDR2 is YSLEER. CDR3 amino acids: CASSQKFQLAGNTDTQYF. The DNA for the CDR3 is TGCGCCAGCAGCCAAAAATTTCAGCTAGCGGGAAACACAGATACGCAGTATTTT.

In this sample, this clonotype turned up a few times. The V gene is TRBV4-3, the J gene TRBJ2-2; TRBD1 agrees at 9 bases. The ends lost 1 base at V and 7 bases at J; junction bases unmatched: 7. This CDR3 is 16 amino acids long. The germline V gene encodes CDR1 LGHNA and CDR2 YSLEER. In DNA form, the CDR3 reads TGCGCCAGCAGCCAAGCAAACAGGGGGCGCGGCGGGGAGCTGTTTTTT. Translation gives CASSQANRGRGGELFF.

The chain carries TRBV14 and TRBJ1-2; a possible D gene is TRBD1 (6 bases). With 4 bases removed from V and 4 bases from J, the gap between germline ends came to 16 bases. Germline V gene sequence: CDR1 SGHDN, CDR2 FVKESK. CDR3 length equals 15 residues. The DNA for the CDR3 is TGTGCCAGCAGCCCCCAGGGGAGGCGACCCTATGGCTACACCTTC. This encodes CASSPQGRRPYGYTF.

The chain couples TRBV5-1 to TRBJ2-5, with a weak D call TRBD1 (5 bases). Trimming left V 1 base short and J 0 bases short, with 13 bases between. CDR1 SGHRS and CDR2 YFSETQ come from the germline V gene. The CDR3 extends over 16 amino acids. The DNA of the CDR3 is TGCGCCAGCAGCTTGAACTGGGGCAGCTACCAAGAGACCCAGTACTTC. Encoded protein: CASSLNWGSYQETQYF.

In its sample, this clonotype was seen many times. This chain connects TRBV6-2 or TRBV6-3 to TRBJ1-5; 7 nucleotides align to TRBD1. The CDR3 covers 16 residues. Germline CDR1 reads MNHEY; CDR2 reads SVGEGT. V lost 0 bases to trimming and J lost 3 bases; unmatched junction nucleotides: 5. In nucleotides, the CDR3 is TGTGCCAGCAGTTACTCGCCAGGGGGTCCCAATCAGCCCCAGCATTTT. It codes for CASSYSPGGPNQPQHF.

The sample holds a few counts of this clonotype. The chain couples TRBV12-3 or TRBV12-4 to TRBJ2-2, with D uncertain. Between the trimmed V and J ends, which lost 6 bases and 0 bases, there was a span of 14 bases. The CDR3 loop spans 16 amino acids. The CDR3 nucleotides read TGTGCCAGCAGCAATCTCGGGCCGTCGAACACCGGGGAGCTGTTTTTT. Translating gives CASSNLGPSNTGELFF.

The chain is built from TRBV20-1 and TRBJ2-1; 7 bases fit TRBD1. The trim removed 7 bases at V and 3 bases at J, leaving 3 bases unmatched. This CDR3 is built from 12 residues. Per germline, CDR1 DFQATT and CDR2 SNEGSKA (reference sequence). Here the CDR3 DNA reads TGCAGTGGACAGGGCCGCTACAATGAGCAGTTCTTC. It specifies CSGQGRYNEQFF.

This sequence joins TRBV6-1 and TRBJ1-1, with 8 nucleotides matching TRBD1. The CDR3 has 15 amino acids. V shed 6 bases and J 4 bases; nucleotides not matched to a gene: 10. The V gene's germline CDR1 is MNHNS and CDR2 SASEGT. The CDR3 is CASSRTGSVGTEAFF. The CDR3 DNA is TGTGCCAGCAGCCGGACAGGGAGCGTCGGCACTGAAGCTTTCTTT.

This clonotype was seen only a few times. Here the CDR3 reads CASSTSWAEQFF. CDR3 DNA sequence: TGTGCCAGCAGCACTTCCTGGGCTGAGCAGTTCTTC. The genes are TRBV11-2 and TRBJ2-1; D is uncertain. CDR1 is SGHAT and CDR2 is FQNNGV in the germline V gene. With 5 bases removed from V and 9 bases from J, the gap between germline ends came to 11 bases. The CDR3 extends over 12 amino acids.

The rearrangement joins TRBV28 to TRBJ2-3, with a possible D match to TRBD1 (6 bases). V lost 8 bases and J 11 bases, leaving 17 bases between the germline ends. Germline V gene lookup returns CDR1 MDHEN and CDR2 SYDVKM. This CDR3 is built from 12 residues. The CDR3 spells CASHPGGQQQYF. The CDR3 DNA follows: TGTGCCAGCCATCCGGGCGGACAGCAGCAGTATTTT.

This clonotype was counted at least ten times. The V and J genes are TRBV30 and TRBJ1-6; TRBD1 is a possible D gene (5 bases). The CDR3 is 13 amino acids. Germline CDR1 and CDR2: GTSNPN and SVGIG (reference sequence). V gave up 6 bases and J gave up 8 bases, with 14 bases separating them. The CDR3 nucleotides read TGTGCCTGTCTTCACCTGGGGGATTCACCCCTCCACTTT. This encodes CACLHLGDSPLHF.

This clonotype has a handful of counts. The CDR3 region has the DNA TGTGCCAGCAGTTTCGGTGAAGGTGGCAATCAGCCCCAGCATTTT. This translates into CASSFGEGGNQPQHF. The rearrangement joins TRBV12-3 or TRBV12-4 to TRBJ1-5; no definite D call. Between the trimmed V and J ends, which lost 3 bases and 2 bases, there was a span of 11 bases. This CDR3 has 15 amino acids.

This clonotype was recorded many times. V usage is TRBV12-3 or TRBV12-4 and J usage is TRBJ1-2, with unresolved D. The CDR3 is made up of 13 amino acids. V was trimmed by 6 bases and J by 0 bases, leaving 8 bases between them. The CDR3 nucleotides read TGTGCCAGCAGCCCCCAAGCTAACTATGGCTACACCTTC. This sequence encodes CASSPQANYGYTF.

This clonotype has just a few counts. The V gene is TRBV4-3, the J gene TRBJ2-3; 7 nucleotides match TRBD1. The CDR3 spans 15 residues. Germline V gives CDR1 LGHNA, CDR2 YSLEER. After removal of 1 base from V and 3 bases from J, the junction contained 4 bases not matched to a gene. In DNA, the CDR3 is TGCGCCAGCAGCCAAGCCGGACAGGAAACAGATACGCAGTATTTT. Amino acids: CASSQAGQETDTQYF.